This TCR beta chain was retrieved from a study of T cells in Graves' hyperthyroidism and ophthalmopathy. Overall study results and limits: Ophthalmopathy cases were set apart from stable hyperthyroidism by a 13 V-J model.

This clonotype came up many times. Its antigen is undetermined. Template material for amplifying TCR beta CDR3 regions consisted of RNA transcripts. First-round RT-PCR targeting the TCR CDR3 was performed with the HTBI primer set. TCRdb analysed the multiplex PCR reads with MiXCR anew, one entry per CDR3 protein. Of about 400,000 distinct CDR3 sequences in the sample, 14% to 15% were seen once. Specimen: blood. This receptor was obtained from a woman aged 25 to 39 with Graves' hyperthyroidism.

The CDR3: CASSPPVASGSYREQYF. The CDR3 DNA sequence: TGTGCCAGCTCACCACCGGTCGCTAGCGGGAGTTACCGCGAGCAGTACTTC. The chain couples TRBV18 to TRBJ2-7; 10 nucleotides line up with TRBD2. Per the germline V gene, CDR1 is KGHSH and CDR2 is LQKENI. This CDR3 comprises 17 residues. Trimming took 0 bases from V and 6 from J; bases not matched to a gene: 11.